One sample yielded the 5 T cell receptor beta chains listed below, sequenced in a study of blood T cell repertoires in COVID-19. Sequencing used immunoSEQ multiplex PCR; TCRdb keeps in-frame clones, though not all of them. Altogether under 200,000 clones are present, approximately 90% being singletons, with the ten largest covering 0.99%. The specimen was peripheral blood. Receptor source: a man between 18 and 35 years old with acute or convalescent COVID-19.

The rearrangement links TRBV4-2 to TRBJ1-2, with D perhaps matching TRBD1 (6 bases). Germline V CDR1 and CDR2: LGHNA, YNFKEQ. V was trimmed by 0 bases and J by 6 bases, leaving 17 bases between them. This CDR3 region has 16 residues. The CDR3 nucleotides read TGTGCCAGCAGCCAAGATTTACAGGGAAATCGGAATGGCTACACCTTC. It specifies CASSQDLQGNRNGYTF.

The chain uses TRBV19 and TRBJ1-1, with 12 bases fitting TRBD1. The CDR3 spans 15 residues. Germline V gene sequence: CDR1 LNHDA, CDR2 SQIVND (reference sequence). With V trimmed by 5 bases and J by 5 bases, 6 bases remained unmatched. The CDR3 region has the DNA TGTGCCAGTAGTGCGGGACAGGGGGCGAGTACTGAAGCTTTCTTT. This codes for CASSAGQGASTEAFF.

The V gene is TRBV13, the J gene TRBJ2-3; TRBD1 is a possible D gene (7 bases). In germline, CDR1 is PRHDT, CDR2 FYEKMQ (reference sequence). The CDR3 has 15 amino acids. The germline V and J ends were trimmed by 0 bases and 3 bases, with 10 bases remaining between them. The CDR3 sequence is CASSLGPGGTDTQYF. As DNA, the CDR3 is TGTGCCAGCAGCTTAGGGCCAGGGGGGACAGATACGCAGTATTTT. The full variable domain, its missing parts supplied by reference TRBV13 and TRBJ2-3, is AAGVIQSPRHLIKEKRETATLKCYPIPRHDTVYWYQQGPGQDPQFLISFYEKMQSDKGSIPDRFSAQQFSDYHSELNMSSLELGDSALYFCASSLGPGGTDTQYFGPGTRLTVL.

The V gene is TRBV19, the J gene TRBJ2-6, with 9 bases identical to TRBD1. The germline gives CDR1 LNHDA, CDR2 SQIVND (reference sequence). This CDR3 comprises 14 residues. Trimming took 10 bases from V and 4 from J; bases not matched to a gene: 5. The CDR3 protein is CATGQGYGANVLTF. CDR3 DNA sequence: TGTGCCACAGGACAGGGGTACGGGGCCAACGTCCTGACTTTC.

The V call is TRBV7-9, the J call TRBJ2-7; a weak D match, TRBD1 (6 bases). V lost 5 bases and J lost 3, with 17 bases in between. The CDR3 is made up of 15 amino acids. CDR1 and CDR2 (germline): SEHNR, FQNEAQ (reference sequence). The CDR3 region is CASSPGQTHGYEQYV. The CDR3 DNA reads as TGTGCCAGCAGCCCTGGACAGACCCATGGCTACGAGCAGTACGTC.